Following are 12 T cell receptor beta chains from one sample sequenced in a study of vaccination effects on CD4 cells after COVID-19. Having been cultured for 10 days, the cells underwent CD4+ T cell isolation. Antigens for these TCRs are unknown. Libraries were prepared by immunoSEQ multiplex PCR; TCRdb keeps only in-frame clonotypes and omits some of them. This table has tens of thousands of clones, 70% to 80% appearing once. The specimen was CD4+ T cells from PBMCs cultured without peptide, collected before COVID-19 vaccination. All receptors come from a human donor who received a COVID-19 vaccine.

V is TRBV11-2 and J is TRBJ2-2; TRBD1 is a possible D gene (6 bases). The germline gives CDR1 SGHAT, CDR2 FQNNGV. The CDR3 contains 16 residues. The germline V and J ends were trimmed by 1 base and 5 bases, with 14 bases remaining between them. For the CDR3, the DNA is TGTGCCAGCAGCTTAGGTTTGGGACACAGGACCGGGGAGCTGTTTTTT. This gives the protein CASSLGLGHRTGELFF.

The chain carries TRBV6-5 and TRBJ1-6; D is unresolved. Germline CDR1 MNHEY, CDR2 SVGAGI. The CDR3 totals 16 residues. V dropped 0 bases and J dropped 3 bases, with 9 bases sitting between them. This CDR3 reads CASSYSDQDYNSPLHF. The CDR3 region has the DNA TGTGCCAGCAGTTACTCAGACCAGGACTATAATTCACCCCTCCACTTT.

Only a few counts were recorded for this clone. This chain links TRBV5-6 with TRBJ1-5, with 11 bases that match TRBD1. This CDR3 has 16 amino acids. Germline-derived CDR1 and CDR2 are SGHDT and YYEEEE. V was pared by 6 bases and J by 2 bases, with 7 bases of the junction left unmatched. The CDR3 sequence: CASTMRDRGGNQPQHF. The CDR3 bases are TGTGCCAGCACCATGAGGGACAGGGGGGGCAATCAGCCCCAGCATTTT.

The V and J genes are TRBV2 and TRBJ1-5, with TRBD1 matching 8 bases. Germline CDR1 SNHLY, CDR2 FYNNEI. J was trimmed by 7 bases and V by 8 bases; bases with no gene match: 7. The CDR3 length is 13 residues. The CDR3 sequence is CASDDRGGQPQHF. In nucleotides, the CDR3 is TGTGCCAGCGATGACAGGGGAGGACAGCCCCAGCATTTT.

The chain carries TRBV7-9 and TRBJ1-1; the match to TRBD1 covers 7 bases. V was clipped by 5 bases and J by 5 bases; unmatched bases: 5. Germline V CDR1 and CDR2: SEHNR, FQNEAQ (reference sequence). The CDR3 sequence is 13 residues long. The CDR3 coding sequence is TGTGCCAGCAGCAGTGAACAGGGGACTGAAGCTTTCTTT. Its protein is CASSSEQGTEAFF.

CDR3 bases: TGCGCCAGCAGCTTGGGACAGGAGGCTGAAGCTTTCTTT. Residues: CASSLGQEAEAFF. The chain recombines TRBV5-1 with TRBJ1-1, with D possibly being TRBD1 (6 bases). V lost 0 bases and J lost 6, with 9 bases in between. The CDR3 is 13 amino acids. CDR1 is SGHRS, CDR2 YFSETQ, per germline.

This clone was found a few times. The chain couples TRBV28 to TRBJ2-7; D possibly corresponds to TRBD1 (5 bases). CDR1 MDHEN and CDR2 SYDVKM come from the germline V gene. V lost 5 bases and J 0 bases, leaving 17 bases between the germline ends. There are 16 residues in the CDR3. CDR3 residues: CASSPSSTASSYEQYV. The CDR3 nucleotides read TGTGCCAGCAGTCCCTCCTCGACAGCGAGCTCCTACGAGCAGTACGTC.

This clone was seen only a few times. This chain uses TRBV3-1 (or the pseudogene TRBV3-2) with TRBJ2-1, with D perhaps matching TRBD1 (5 bases). The CDR3 extends over 15 amino acids. Germline V lookup: CDR1 LGHDT, CDR2 YNNKEL (reference sequence). Trimming took off 1 base at V and 8 bases at J, with 15 bases between the two ends. The CDR3 nucleotides are TGTGCCAGCAGCCAAGCCAGGGTAGTTTTCGATGAGCAGTTCTTC. Its protein is CASSQARVVFDEQFF.

The rearrangement joins TRBV5-1 to TRBJ1-1; possible D gene TRBD1, 5 bases. V was pared by 1 base and J by 4 bases, with 11 bases between. Germline lookup yields CDR1 SGHRS and CDR2 YFSETQ. The CDR3 is 14 amino acids. CDR3 in DNA: TGCGCCAGCAGCTTGTCGGGGGATAGCACTGAAGCTTTCTTT. Protein: CASSLSGDSTEAFF.

CDR3 in DNA: TGTGCCAGCAGTTTAGAGGGCAGGTTTAGTCAGCCCCAGCATTTT. Protein: CASSLEGRFSQPQHF. The chain recombines TRBV27 with TRBJ1-5; D is uncertain. CDR1 and CDR2 from the germline V gene are MNHEY and SMNVEV (reference sequence). The CDR3 is made up of 15 amino acids. Trimming pared 2 bases from V and 6 bases from J, leaving 14 bases between.

This chain joins TRBV9 and TRBJ1-1, with no clear D. This CDR3 has 12 amino acids. Per germline, CDR1 SGDLS and CDR2 YYNGEE. The V end was cut by 4 bases, the J end by 3 bases, with 7 bases between. DNA of the CDR3: TGTGCCAGCAGCCGAACAGACACTGAAGCTTTCTTT. Translation: CASSRTDTEAFF.

The chain employs TRBV18 and TRBJ2-1, with a weak D call TRBD1 (5 bases). Per germline, CDR1 KGHSH and CDR2 LQKENI. This CDR3 spans 15 amino acids. V dropped 3 bases and J dropped 1 base, with 10 bases sitting between them. CDR3 coding DNA: TGTGCCAGCTCACCCGTACAGGAGTCCTACAATGAGCAGTTCTTC. This encodes CASSPVQESYNEQFF.